This section outlines one T cell receptor (beta chain) sequence together with its context. The record originates from a study of cytomegalovirus exposure and HLA in healthy donors. In the PCR, 60 Vbeta and 13 Jbeta primers were used. The method was immunoSEQ multiplex PCR; TCRdb's version includes in-frame clones alone and lacks a portion of them. The table has over 90,000 clones, roughly four fifths seen once. Germline lookup yields CDR1 MNHNS and CDR2 SASEGT. V was trimmed by 6 bases and J by 8 bases, leaving 14 bases between them. The CDR3 length is 13 residues. The clonotype comes from a male donor in good health and CMV-seropositive. This chain joins TRBV6-1 and TRBJ1-3, with D possibly being TRBD1 (5 bases). Sequenced: PBMCs. DNA of the CDR3: TGTGCCAGCAGGGAGGGACCCTGGGACACCATATATTTT. This encodes CASREGPWDTIYF.